This T cell receptor beta chain was observed in a study of blood T cell repertoires in COVID-19. Background on the study: Researchers got acute and convalescent COVID-19 samples from the United States, Italy and Spain. Nucleic acid was either cDNA or gDNA, and it came from T cells, B-cell-depleted T cells, or PBMCs.

This clone was seen just once. Per germline, CDR1 MNHEY and CDR2 SMNVEV (reference sequence). The CDR3 sequence is 14 residues long. V was shortened by 8 bases and J by 4 bases, with 17 bases between the two germline ends. Source study methods: Estimation of nucleated cell counts relied on the amplification of reference gene primers. Assay used: immunoSEQ multiplex PCR; TCRdb lists only in-frame clones, some missing. The D gene and trimming were derived from the DNA, and the V and J assignments and clone size from that table. The data show 100,000 to 150,000 clones, more than 70% seen once. This chain uses TRBV27 with TRBJ1-1; possibly TRBD1 for D (5 bases). This TCR was recovered from a woman aged 60-75 years with acute or convalescent COVID-19. Source material: peripheral blood. CDR3 nucleotide sequence: TGTGCCAGCGTCGGGGGGGGTTTAGGCACTGAAGCTTTCTTT. Translated: CASVGGGLGTEAFF.